These 9 T cell receptor beta chains came from one sample sequenced in a study of cytomegalovirus exposure and HLA in healthy donors. Primers for the PCR totalled 60 Vbeta and 13 Jbeta. TCRdb keeps only in-frame clones here, not all; method: immunoSEQ multiplex PCR. The sample has approximately 190,000 clones; 75% to 90% are singletons. What was sequenced was PBMCs. These TCRs come from a boy younger than 10 in good health and CMV-seronegative.

This chain joins TRBV30 and TRBJ2-5; unclear D gene. There are 11 residues in the CDR3. Germline V gives CDR1 GTSNPN, CDR2 SVGIG (reference sequence). Trimming removed 4 bases from V and 0 bases from J, with 3 bases in between. CDR3 bases: TGTGCCTGGACAGACCAAGAGACCCAGTACTTC. This sequence encodes CAWTDQETQYF.

This chain's CDR3 is CASSAQGDTGELFF. In DNA, the CDR3 is TGTGCCAGCAGCGCACAGGGGGACACCGGGGAGCTGTTTTTT. The V call is TRBV28, the J call TRBJ2-2, with 8 positions matching TRBD1. Trimming took 6 bases from V and 3 from J; bases not matched to a gene: 3. The CDR3 has 14 amino acids. The germline V gene has CDR1 MDHEN and CDR2 SYDVKM.

CDR3 nucleotide sequence: TGTGCCATCGGGGTTGGGCTAGCGGGAGGGACTTCCTACAATGAGCAGTTCTTC. It codes for CAIGVGLAGGTSYNEQFF. The chain joins TRBV10-3 to TRBJ2-1; 12 bases are a match to TRBD2. V lost 8 bases, J lost 1 base, and 12 bases stayed unmatched. CDR1 is ENHRY and CDR2 is SYGVKD in the germline V gene. The CDR3 is 18 amino acids.

The V call is TRBV5-1, the J call TRBJ1-5; 8 nucleotides line up with TRBD1. Unmatched junction bases numbered 8, after V lost 5 bases and J lost 4 bases. The CDR3 is made up of 15 amino acids. Per the germline V gene, CDR1 is SGHRS and CDR2 is YFSETQ. CDR3 amino acids: CASSFRGRRNQPQHF. For the CDR3, the DNA is TGCGCCAGCAGTTTCAGGGGGCGGAGGAATCAGCCCCAGCATTTT. Full variable domain (outside the CDR3, taken from reference TRBV5-1 and TRBJ1-5): KAGVTQTPRYLIKTRGQQVTLSCSPISGHRSVSWYQQTPGQGLQFLFEYFSETQRNKGNFPGRFSGRQFSNSRSEMNVSTLELGDSALYLCASSFRGRRNQPQHFGDGTRLSIL.

The rearrangement joins TRBV6-5 to TRBJ1-2, with 7 bases matching TRBD1. Trimming removed 6 bases from V and 3 bases from J; junction bases left unmatched: 4. CDR1 and CDR2 (germline): MNHEY, SVGAGI. The CDR3 covers 13 residues. CDR3 nucleotide sequence: TGTGCCAGCAGCTACGGACAGGACTATGGCTACACCTTC. This encodes CASSYGQDYGYTF.

V and J are TRBV11-1 and TRBJ1-1, with no clear D. The CDR3 totals 13 residues. Germline CDR1 reads SGHAT; CDR2 reads FQDESV (reference sequence). V was clipped by 3 bases and J by 6 bases, with 11 bases between them. CDR3 amino acids: CASSLITPAEAFF. CDR3 DNA: TGTGCCAGCAGCTTGATAACCCCGGCTGAAGCTTTCTTT.

The V and J genes are TRBV6-5 and TRBJ2-2, with TRBD1 as a possible D gene (6 bases). V was cut by 2 bases and J by 6 bases, with 7 bases left in between. The CDR3 has 13 residues. Germline CDR1 reads MNHEY; CDR2 reads SVGAGI. CDR3 sequence: CASSYQGPGELFF. Written as DNA, the CDR3 is TGTGCCAGCAGTTACCAGGGGCCCGGGGAGCTGTTTTTT.

This sequence joins TRBV5-1 and TRBJ2-3, with 10 nucleotides matching TRBD2. V lost 4 bases and J lost 2; bases outside the gene matches: 4. This CDR3 is 15 amino acids long. Germline lookup yields CDR1 SGHRS and CDR2 YFSETQ. CDR3 nucleotide sequence: TGCGCCAGCAGCCGGACTAGCGGTTTCACAGATACGCAGTATTTT. Translation gives CASSRTSGFTDTQYF.

The rearrangement uses TRBV6-5 and TRBJ2-1, with D perhaps TRBD2 (6 bases). Germline V CDR1 and CDR2: MNHEY, SVGAGI. The CDR3 sequence is 13 residues long. Trimming left V 7 bases short and J 2 bases short, with 9 bases between. The CDR3 is CASKRGTYNEQFF. The CDR3 region has the DNA TGTGCCAGCAAACGCGGGACCTACAATGAGCAGTTCTTC.